One sample yielded the 9 T cell receptor beta chains listed below, sequenced in a study of blood T cells in healthy people across ages. For the second PCR, which ran for about 6 to 11 cycles, a sample-barcoded 5' primer and a J-beta primer mix were used. TCRdb passed the 5' RACE reads through MiXCR, listing each CDR3 protein once. The table has approximately 940,000 distinct CDR3 sequences, around 46% seen once. The sequencing input was blood. Receptors were obtained from a man in his thirties or forties in good health.

The CDR3 is CASSEWGTNEQFF. CDR3 DNA: TGCGCCAGCAGCGAATGGGGAACTAATGAGCAGTTCTTC. The V call is TRBV5-1, the J call TRBJ2-1; D is unresolved. The germline gives CDR1 SGHRS, CDR2 YFSETQ. The CDR3 is 13 amino acids. The V gene lost 4 bases and the J gene lost 7 bases, with 12 bases spanning the gap.

In this sample, this clonotype turned up many times. The CDR3 DNA follows: TGTGCCAGCAGTGAAGCCCAGGGTCGGAGCACTGAAGCTTTCTTT. This translates into CASSEAQGRSTEAFF. The V and J genes are TRBV2 and TRBJ1-1; maybe TRBD1 (5 bases). The germline V gene has CDR1 SNHLY and CDR2 FYNNEI. The length of the CDR3 is 15 residues. Trimming took off 0 bases at V and 4 bases at J, with 12 bases between the two ends. The full variable domain, with the rest looked up from reference TRBV2 and TRBJ1-1, is EPEVTQTPSHQVTQMGQEVILRCVPISNHLYFYWYRQILGQKVEFLVSFYNNEISEKSEIFDDQFSVERPDGSNFTLKIRSTKLEDSAMYFCASSEAQGRSTEAFFGQGTRLTVV.

In this sample, this clonotype turned up a few times. V usage is TRBV4-1 and J usage is TRBJ2-5; D might be TRBD1 (6 bases). The CDR3 totals 13 residues. The V gene's germline CDR1 is MGHRA and CDR2 YSYEKL. The ends were cut back, 5 bases at V and 5 bases at J, with 12 bases in the middle. CDR3 sequence: CASSATGFETQYF. CDR3 nucleotide sequence: TGCGCCAGCAGCGCGACAGGTTTTGAGACCCAGTACTTC.

This clonotype was counted once. The J gene is TRBJ1-5, the V gene TRBV24-1; TRBD1 matches at 9 bases. V lost 5 bases and J lost 1; bases outside the gene matches: 5. The CDR3 covers 16 residues. Germline CDR1 reads KGHDR; CDR2 reads SFDVKD. This chain's CDR3 is CATSAPGQGSNQPQHF. The CDR3 DNA is TGTGCCACCAGTGCCCCGGGACAGGGAAGCAATCAGCCCCAGCATTTT.

This clonotype was seen only a few times. The genes are TRBV6-2 or TRBV6-3 and TRBJ2-1; 7 positions agree with TRBD2. This CDR3 contains 16 residues. CDR1 and CDR2 from the germline V gene are MNHEY and SVGEGT. Trimming removed 2 bases from V and 6 bases from J; junction bases left unmatched: 10. The CDR3: CASSYLGLGSRNEQFF. The CDR3 region has the DNA TGTGCCAGCAGTTACCTTGGACTAGGATCTCGCAATGAGCAGTTCTTC.

V and J are TRBV20-1 and TRBJ1-3, with D unclear. The V end was cut by 3 bases, the J end by 9 bases, with 6 bases between. The CDR3 consists of 10 residues. Germline values: CDR1 DFQATT, CDR2 SNEGSKA (reference sequence). This CDR3 is CSASWGTIYF. CDR3 coding DNA: TGCAGTGCTAGTTGGGGCACCATATATTTT.

A single count supports this clonotype. The chain links TRBV14 to TRBJ2-1, with D perhaps matching TRBD2 (6 bases). From germline, CDR1 is SGHDN and CDR2 FVKESK. The V and J ends lost 1 base and 9 bases respectively, with 10 bases between them. This CDR3 is built from 13 residues. The CDR3 coding sequence is TGTGCCAGCAGCCAAGGACTAGAGCTTGAGCAGTTCTTC. It encodes CASSQGLELEQFF.

The chain carries TRBV6-5 and TRBJ2-1; D gene unclear. The germline CDR1 and CDR2 sequences are MNHEY and SVGAGI. This CDR3 spans 16 amino acids. V lost 1 base and J 5 bases, leaving 15 bases between the germline ends. DNA of the CDR3: TGTGCCAGCAGTTACTTTGTAGGCAGGCCAGACAATGAGCAGTTCTTC. This encodes CASSYFVGRPDNEQFF.

The sample holds many counts of this clonotype. The rearrangement uses TRBV6-1 and TRBJ2-3, with 7 positions matching TRBD1. J lost 2 bases, V lost 6 bases, and 8 bases had no gene match. Germline lookup yields CDR1 MNHNS and CDR2 SASEGT. The CDR3 runs to 15 residues. The DNA for the CDR3 is TGTGCCAGCAGCTCCGGGACAGCACACACAGATACGCAGTATTTT. Its translation is CASSSGTAHTDTQYF.